This entry describes one TCR beta chain. This CDR3 has 13 residues. Germline V lookup: CDR1 SQVTM, CDR2 ANQGSEA. The ends lost 4 bases at V and 4 bases at J; junction bases unmatched: 5. The data belong to a study of blood T cell repertoires in COVID-19. Study-wide context: The origin of the acute and convalescent COVID-19 samples was the United States, Italy and Spain. Nucleic acid was either cDNA or gDNA, and it came from T cells, B-cell-depleted T cells, or PBMCs.

As originally analysed: Estimated nucleated cell counts came from reference gene primer amplification. The method was immunoSEQ multiplex PCR; TCRdb's version includes in-frame clones alone and lacks a portion of them. From that table come the V and J calls and clone size; the DNA was used to work out D and trimming. The sample includes roughly 88,000 clones, 75% to 90% seen only once; the top ten take about 15%. The gene calls are TRBV29-1 and TRBJ1-2; 8 positions agree with TRBD1. Sequences were obtained from peripheral blood. The receptor was derived from an elderly woman with active or convalescent COVID-19. CDR3 residues: CSVVTGEIYGYTF. As DNA, the CDR3 is TGCAGCGTTGTGACAGGGGAGATCTATGGCTACACCTTC.